These 23 T cell receptor beta chains came from one sample sequenced in a study of long-term antiretroviral therapy in people with HIV. immunoSEQ v3.0 was run at survey level. Using immunoSEQ multiplex PCR, the repertoire was profiled, and TCRdb retains in-frame clones only, with some absent. The table shows about 25,000 clones, with over 85% occurring only once. This sample comprised unsorted PBMCs, obtained 7.6 years after starting antiretroviral therapy. These receptors all stem from a woman aged 40 to 50 with HIV.

The chain employs TRBV7-2 and TRBJ1-5; 9 nucleotides match TRBD1. CDR3 length: 18 amino acids. CDR1 SGHTA and CDR2 FQGNSA come from the germline V gene. V lost 3 bases, J lost 1 base, and 10 bases stayed unmatched. The CDR3 sequence: CASSFVPGQGASNQPQHF. In nucleotides, the CDR3 is TGTGCCAGCAGCTTTGTCCCGGGACAGGGTGCGAGCAATCAGCCCCAGCATTTT.

Only one count was recorded for this clone. This chain connects TRBV7-9 to TRBJ2-5; TRBD1 agrees at 10 bases. There are 14 residues in the CDR3. The junction had 5 bases not matched to a gene; V was cut back by 5 bases and J by 5 bases. CDR1 SEHNR and CDR2 FQNEAQ come from the germline V gene (reference sequence). The CDR3 protein is CASSPTGGRETQYF. The CDR3, as DNA: TGTGCCAGCAGCCCGACAGGGGGCAGGGAGACCCAGTACTTC. Variable domain in full (rest from reference TRBV7-9 and TRBJ2-5): DTGVSQNPRHKITKRGQNVTFRCDPISEHNRLYWYRQTLGQGPEFLTYFQNEAQLEKSRLLSDRFSAERPKGSFSTLEIQRTEQGDSAMYLCASSPTGGRETQYFGPGTRLLVL.

This rearrangement joins TRBV5-4 to TRBJ1-2; D perhaps matches TRBD1 (5 bases). In germline, CDR1 is SGHNT, CDR2 YYREEE (reference sequence). This CDR3 contains 13 residues. The V end lost 3 bases, the J end lost 3 bases, and 9 bases lay between the germline ends. The CDR3 region has the DNA TGTGCCAGCAGCTCTCAGGGAGACTATGGCTACACCTTC. Amino acids: CASSSQGDYGYTF.

The V and J genes are TRBV7-3 and TRBJ2-1; 7 bases match TRBD2. CDR1 and CDR2 (germline): SGHTA, FQGTGA. V dropped 5 bases and J dropped 4; count of bases not matched to a gene: 8. The CDR3 length is 15 residues. DNA of the CDR3: TGTGCCAGCAGCCCCGGGGGGTTAAATTACAATGAGCAGTTCTTC. Translating gives CASSPGGLNYNEQFF.

The CDR3 reads CASSGTANTEAFF. The CDR3 nucleotides are TGCGCCAGCAGCGGGACAGCGAACACTGAAGCTTTCTTT. V usage is TRBV5-1 and J usage is TRBJ1-1; 7 bases align to TRBD1. J was trimmed by 1 base and V by 4 bases; bases with no gene match: 1. The germline gives CDR1 SGHRS, CDR2 YFSETQ. CDR3 size: 13 residues.

J is TRBJ2-2 and V is TRBV19; tentative D call: TRBD1 (5 bases). The CDR3 runs to 16 residues. CDR1 and CDR2 (germline): LNHDA, SQIVND (reference sequence). Between the trimmed V and J ends, which lost 7 bases and 4 bases, there was a span of 19 bases. CDR3 amino acids: CASTSRGGAGTGELFF. The CDR3 bases are TGTGCCAGTACCTCAAGGGGCGGCGCCGGCACCGGGGAGCTGTTTTTT.

This rearrangement joins TRBV11-2 to TRBJ2-7, with 11 bases matching TRBD2. Per the germline V gene, CDR1 is SGHAT and CDR2 is FQNNGV. Unmatched junction bases numbered 10, after V lost 5 bases and J lost 1 base. This CDR3 is built from 17 residues. CDR3 sequence (DNA): TGTGCCAGCAGCCCCATAGCGGGGGGGCTCAATTCCTACGAGCAGTACTTC. This gives the protein CASSPIAGGLNSYEQYF.

The chain uses TRBV19 and TRBJ2-7; 8 bases line up with TRBD1. The CDR3 spans 15 residues. Germline values: CDR1 LNHDA, CDR2 SQIVND (reference sequence). Losses at the gene ends were 3 bases for V and 6 bases for J; bases not matched to a gene: 10. Here the CDR3 DNA reads TGTGCCAGTAGTATCCCAGGGGGCGCTTGGGCCGAGCAGTACTTC. This encodes CASSIPGGAWAEQYF. Complete variable domain (other parts from reference TRBV19 and TRBJ2-7): DGGITQSPKYLFRKEGQNVTLSCEQNLNHDAMYWYRQDPGQGLRLIYYSQIVNDFQKGDIAEGYSVSREKKESFPLTVTSAQKNPTAFYLCASSIPGGAWAEQYFGPGTRLTVT.

V and J are TRBV29-1 and TRBJ2-5; no reliable D call. CDR3 length equals 12 residues. V lost 2 bases, J lost 5 bases, and 9 bases lay in between. Germline CDR1 reads SQVTM; CDR2 reads ANQGSEA. CDR3 in DNA: TGCAGCGTTGAACTGGCGTTTGAGACCCAGTACTTC. Its protein is CSVELAFETQYF.

This clone was counted a few times. J is TRBJ2-7 and V is TRBV27; D is unclear. CDR3 size: 10 residues. Trimming stripped 6 bases from V and 5 bases from J, with 5 bases between. Looked up from germline, CDR1 is MNHEY and CDR2 is SMNVEV (reference sequence). The CDR3 bases are TGTGCCAGCAGACGTCACGAGCAGTACTTC. It yields the protein CASRRHEQYF.

This clone has just a few counts. The chain links TRBV2 to TRBJ2-5; TRBD1 might be the D (5 bases). The CDR3 contains 13 residues. The germline gives CDR1 SNHLY, CDR2 FYNNEI. The V end was cut by 7 bases, the J end by 5 bases, with 14 bases between. The DNA of the CDR3 is TGTGCCAGCATAAGGGGAACTGGGGAGACCCAGTACTTC. It specifies CASIRGTGETQYF. The variable domain in full, with the rest retrieved from reference TRBV2 and TRBJ2-5, is EPEVTQTPSHQVTQMGQEVILRCVPISNHLYFYWYRQILGQKVEFLVSFYNNEISEKSEIFDDQFSVERPDGSNFTLKIRSTKLEDSAMYFCASIRGTGETQYFGPGTRLLVL.

This chain joins TRBV4-3 and TRBJ1-3; D might be TRBD1 (5 bases). This CDR3 has 16 residues. Trimming took 1 base from V and 7 from J, leaving 17 bases between them. In germline, CDR1 is LGHNA, CDR2 YSLEER. The CDR3 nucleotides are TGCGCCAGCAGCCAAGGGGGCTTTCAGGGCGGGAACACCATATATTTT. Amino acid sequence: CASSQGGFQGGNTIYF.

This chain joins TRBV11-3 and TRBJ1-1; tentatively, D is TRBD1 (5 bases). Trimming took off 5 bases at V and 6 bases at J, with 13 bases between the two ends. The CDR3 consists of 13 residues. Per germline, CDR1 SGHNT and CDR2 YENEEA. CDR3 loop: CASSKEQGAEAFF. CDR3 DNA sequence: TGTGCCAGCAGCAAAGAACAAGGGGCTGAAGCTTTCTTT.

This clone was seen a few times. This chain connects TRBV5-1 to TRBJ2-5; 8 bases map to TRBD1. The V gene's germline CDR1 is SGHRS and CDR2 YFSETQ. The V gene end was trimmed by 1 base and the J gene end by 3 bases; junction bases not matched to a gene: 5. CDR3 length: 15 amino acids. The CDR3 bases are TGCGCCAGCAGCTTGTCGGCAGGGGGCGAAGAGACCCAGTACTTC. It specifies CASSLSAGGEETQYF.

This clone came up once. J is TRBJ1-1 and V is TRBV12-5; 7 bases agree with TRBD1. V lost 7 bases, J lost 11 bases, and 13 bases stayed unmatched. This CDR3 is 13 amino acids long. The germline gives CDR1 LGHNT, CDR2 FRNRAP. The DNA for the CDR3 is TGTGCTAGTGCCCACCGGGACAGCCGGACGGCTTTCTTT. Translation gives CASAHRDSRTAFF.

The chain joins TRBV10-2 to TRBJ2-3; perhaps D is TRBD1 or TRBD2 (5 bases each). Germline assignment: CDR1 WSHSY and CDR2 SAAADI. V dropped 8 bases and J dropped 6 bases, with 15 bases sitting between them. This CDR3 contains 13 residues. The CDR3 is CASGDPHEDTQYF. The CDR3 DNA is TGCGCCAGCGGGGACCCTCATGAGGATACGCAGTATTTT.

The chain is built from TRBV19 and TRBJ2-1; D gene uncertain. The germline V gene has CDR1 LNHDA and CDR2 SQIVND (reference sequence). The CDR3 spans 13 residues. The V end lost 5 bases, the J end lost 4 bases, and 9 bases lay between the germline ends. The chain's CDR3 is CASSPQGYNEQFF. CDR3 nucleotides: TGTGCCAGTAGTCCGCAAGGATACAATGAGCAGTTCTTC.

This clone was detected only a few times. The gene calls are TRBV7-2 and TRBJ1-1; possible D gene TRBD1, 6 bases. V lost 8 bases and J 3 bases, leaving 13 bases between the germline ends. This CDR3 contains 13 residues. Germline assignment: CDR1 SGHTA and CDR2 FQGNSA. As DNA, the CDR3 is TGTGCCAGCTATGTACAGGGTTACACTGAAGCTTTCTTT. Protein sequence: CASYVQGYTEAFF.

The chain is built from TRBV29-1 and TRBJ1-2, with 9 nucleotides matching TRBD1. V lost 7 bases, J lost 7 bases, and 10 bases stayed unmatched. The CDR3 runs to 13 residues. Germline V gives CDR1 SQVTM, CDR2 ANQGSEA. CDR3 sequence (DNA): TGCAGCGGTGGCGGACAGGGGATCATTGGCTACACCTTC. Residues: CSGGGQGIIGYTF.

This chain joins TRBV4-1 and TRBJ1-5; D is unclear. Per the germline V gene, CDR1 is MGHRA and CDR2 is YSYEKL. This CDR3 contains 15 residues. Deletions cut 4 bases from V and 2 bases from J, with 12 bases between. CDR3 protein: CASSPLYLGNQPQHF. In DNA, the CDR3 is TGCGCCAGCAGCCCCTTGTATCTTGGCAATCAGCCCCAGCATTTT.

The chain has TRBV4-3 and TRBJ1-2; tentatively, D is TRBD1 (5 bases). Germline V lookup: CDR1 LGHNA, CDR2 YSLEER. The ends were cut back, 0 bases at V and 0 bases at J, with 11 bases in the middle. The CDR3 consists of 16 residues. The CDR3 is CASSQDPSGPNYGYTF. In DNA form, the CDR3 reads TGCGCCAGCAGCCAAGATCCCTCGGGACCTAACTATGGCTACACCTTC.

This chain links TRBV7-9 with TRBJ2-7; 7 nucleotides agree with TRBD1. This CDR3 is 17 amino acids long. V lost 6 bases to trimming and J lost 0 bases; unmatched junction nucleotides: 14. CDR1 and CDR2 from the germline V gene are SEHNR and FQNEAQ (reference sequence). CDR3 sequence: CASSSNSGTVISYEQYF. The CDR3 bases are TGTGCCAGCAGTTCAAATTCCGGGACAGTGATCTCCTACGAGCAGTACTTC.

This clone came up once. V gene TRBV9 combines with J gene TRBJ1-5; D not resolved. Germline CDR1 is SGDLS and CDR2 is YYNGEE. There are 13 residues in the CDR3. Deletions cut 0 bases from V and 6 bases from J, with 7 bases between. Here the CDR3 reads CASSVAEGQPQHF. CDR3 nucleotide sequence: TGTGCCAGCAGCGTAGCGGAGGGTCAGCCCCAGCATTTT.